The 24 T cell receptor beta chains listed next were all sequenced from one sample in a study of blood T cell repertoires in COVID-19 (dated by TCRdb to about 2020). To prepare the library, the immunoSEQ multiplex PCR assay was applied. Sourced from immuneACCESS, this table was stored by TCRdb with only in-frame sequences that have V and J called. A share of the clones is absent; for the studies checked, an unresolved V gene accounts for under half, and the remainder has no known explanation. The sample table lists about 140,000 clones, approximately 90% of them with a count of one. The ten largest clones add up to approximately 3% of the sample. The source material was peripheral blood. All receptors derive from a woman in her sixties with active COVID-19.

The V gene is TRBV9, the J gene TRBJ2-5; 9 bases are a match to TRBD1. The CDR3 is 15 amino acids. The V segment lost 0 bases and the J segment 5 bases; nucleotides outside the gene matches: 5. Germline CDR1 is SGDLS and CDR2 is YYNGEE. CDR3 protein: CASSVDRGQGETQYF. The CDR3 region has the DNA TGTGCCAGCAGCGTAGACAGGGGGCAAGGGGAGACCCAGTACTTC.

This chain's CDR3 is CASSRTPGGQGEQYF. CDR3 nucleotides: TGTGCCAGCAGCCGAACTCCAGGGGGCCAGGGGGAGCAGTACTTC. The chain uses TRBV3-1 (or the pseudogene TRBV3-2) and TRBJ2-7; 8 bases fit TRBD1. The length of the CDR3 is 15 residues. Germline loops: CDR1 LGHDT, CDR2 YNNKEL (reference sequence). V trimming: 4 bases; J trimming: 7 bases; junction bases outside the gene matches: 12.

The rearrangement uses TRBV6-5 and TRBJ2-1, with TRBD2 matching over 12 bases. The CDR3 is made up of 15 amino acids. The trim removed 5 bases at V and 9 bases at J, leaving 8 bases unmatched. CDR1 and CDR2 (germline): MNHEY, SVGAGI. The CDR3 here is CASSPTSGSKTEQFF. Written as DNA, the CDR3 is TGTGCCAGCAGTCCGACTAGCGGGAGTAAGACTGAGCAGTTCTTC.

The V and J genes are TRBV19 and TRBJ1-1, with D possibly TRBD1 on 5 matching bases. The V end was cut by 3 bases, the J end by 1 base, with 9 bases between. The V gene's germline CDR1 is LNHDA and CDR2 SQIVND (reference sequence). The length of the CDR3 is 14 residues. This CDR3 is CASSMGRTNTEAFF. The DNA of the CDR3 is TGTGCCAGTAGTATGGGGCGCACGAACACTGAAGCTTTCTTT.

This sequence joins TRBV6-6 and TRBJ1-5, with a tentative D call TRBD1 (6 bases). Trimming cost V 7 bases and J 6 bases, with 19 bases left between them. CDR1 and CDR2 from the germline V gene are MNHNY and SVGAGI (reference sequence). The length of the CDR3 is 15 residues. The CDR3 region is CASTDRPGSGQPQHF. CDR3 in DNA: TGTGCCAGCACCGACAGGCCGGGTTCTGGTCAGCCCCAGCATTTT.

The V gene is TRBV5-1, the J gene TRBJ1-1; tentatively, D is TRBD1 (5 bases). Trimming pared 0 bases from V and 1 base from J, leaving 7 bases between. The CDR3 runs 14 residues. Per germline, CDR1 SGHRS and CDR2 YFSETQ. CDR3: CASSLGTGNTEAFF. CDR3 bases: TGCGCCAGCAGCTTGGGAACAGGGAACACTGAAGCTTTCTTT.

The V and J genes are TRBV7-2 and TRBJ1-2, with D uncertain. V shed 5 bases and J shed 2 bases, with 9 bases lying between them. Germline V lookup: CDR1 SGHTA, CDR2 FQGNSA. The CDR3 has 13 amino acids. CDR3 DNA sequence: TGTGCCAGCAGCCCCGTCCCCAACTATGGCTACACCTTC. Amino acids: CASSPVPNYGYTF. The complete variable domain, with remaining parts taken from reference TRBV7-2 and TRBJ1-2, reads GAGVSQSPSNKVTEKGKDVELRCDPISGHTALYWYRQSLGQGLEFLIYFQGNSAPDKSGLPSDRFSAERTGGSVSTLTIQRTQQEDSAVYLCASSPVPNYGYTFGSGTRLTVV.

V is TRBV28 and J is TRBJ2-1, with TRBD1 identical over 10 bases. Germline V gene sequence: CDR1 MDHEN, CDR2 SYDVKM. The CDR3 sequence is 15 residues long. V shed 5 bases and J 7 bases; nucleotides not matched to a gene: 8. CDR3 coding DNA: TGTGCCAGCAGTACGGGACAGGGGTTGAGGAATGAGCAGTTCTTC. Its protein is CASSTGQGLRNEQFF.

The genes are TRBV9 and TRBJ2-1, with D tentatively TRBD2 (6 bases). The V gene lost 0 bases and the J gene lost 6 bases, with 10 bases spanning the gap. This CDR3 comprises 14 residues. Germline CDR1 is SGDLS and CDR2 is YYNGEE. CDR3: CASSVGSGANEQFF. The CDR3 DNA reads as TGTGCCAGCAGCGTAGGATCGGGAGCCAATGAGCAGTTCTTC. The complete variable domain, with remaining parts taken from reference TRBV9 and TRBJ2-1, reads DSGVTQTPKHLITATGQRVTLRCSPRSGDLSVYWYQQSLDQGLQFLIQYYNGEERAKGNILERFSAQQFPDLHSELNLSSLELGDSALYFCASSVGSGANEQFFGPGTRLTVL.

The rearrangement links TRBV9 to TRBJ1-5, with D possibly TRBD1 on 5 matching bases. The CDR3 totals 13 residues. The germline gives CDR1 SGDLS, CDR2 YYNGEE. Trimming took off 3 bases at V and 5 bases at J, with 9 bases between the two ends. The CDR3 DNA reads TGTGCCAGCAGCGCGGGGGGTTATCAGCCCCAGCATTTT. Its translation is CASSAGGYQPQHF. Complete variable domain (other parts from reference TRBV9 and TRBJ1-5): DSGVTQTPKHLITATGQRVTLRCSPRSGDLSVYWYQQSLDQGLQFLIQYYNGEERAKGNILERFSAQQFPDLHSELNLSSLELGDSALYFCASSAGGYQPQHFGDGTRLSIL.

This chain joins TRBV15 and TRBJ2-3; D call uncertain. The germline CDR1 and CDR2 sequences are LNHNV and YYDKDF (reference sequence). This CDR3 spans 14 amino acids. V was pared by 1 base and J by 2 bases, with 7 bases between. The chain's CDR3 is CATSRGPDTDTQYF. The CDR3, as DNA: TGTGCCACCAGCAGAGGCCCAGACACAGATACGCAGTATTTT.

This clone was seen more than once but under ten times. The rearrangement uses TRBV7-9 and TRBJ2-2; 9 bases map to TRBD1. Per the germline V gene, CDR1 is SEHNR and CDR2 is FQNEAQ (reference sequence). This CDR3 is 16 amino acids long. The V gene end was trimmed by 1 base and the J gene end by 7 bases; junction bases not matched to a gene: 7. CDR3: CASSLGYRGRGGELFF. CDR3 nucleotide sequence: TGTGCCAGCAGCTTAGGTTACAGGGGGCGCGGCGGGGAGCTGTTTTTT.

CDR3 loop: CASSQARTWRGRSTSYEQYF. For the CDR3, the DNA is TGTGCCAGCAGCCAAGCACGAACCTGGAGGGGAAGGTCGACGTCCTACGAGCAGTACTTC. The J gene is TRBJ2-7, the V gene TRBV14, with D maybe TRBD2 (6 bases). The CDR3 loop spans 20 amino acids. V was trimmed by 1 base and J by 1 base, leaving 26 bases between them. Germline CDR1 and CDR2: SGHDN and FVKESK.

V and J are TRBV28 and TRBJ1-1; 10 bases are a match to TRBD1. Per the germline V gene, CDR1 is MDHEN and CDR2 is SYDVKM. The CDR3 runs 16 residues. J gave up 3 bases and V 8 bases, and 12 bases lay outside the gene matches. The CDR3 reads CASLTGTGASDTEAFF. The CDR3 DNA is TGTGCCAGCTTGACCGGGACAGGGGCTAGTGACACTGAAGCTTTCTTT.

V is TRBV5-4 and J is TRBJ2-5, with 7 bases matching TRBD2. Per the germline V gene, CDR1 is SGHNT and CDR2 is YYREEE (reference sequence). CDR3 length: 13 residues. J was trimmed by 4 bases and V by 0 bases; bases with no gene match: 0. The chain's CDR3 is CASSLAGGETQYF. The CDR3 DNA follows: TGTGCCAGCAGCTTGGCGGGAGGAGAGACCCAGTACTTC. Together with reference TRBV5-4 and TRBJ2-5, the CDR3 gives the full variable domain: ETGVTQSPTHLIKTRGQQVTLRCSSQSGHNTVSWYQQALGQGPQFIFQYYREEENGRGNFPPRFSGLQFPNYSSELNVNALELDDSALYLCASSLAGGETQYFGPGTRLLVL.

The chain carries TRBV7-2 and TRBJ2-7; D not resolved. Germline CDR1 and CDR2: SGHTA and FQGNSA. The CDR3 is 12 amino acids. The ends were cut back, 5 bases at V and 7 bases at J, with 12 bases in the middle. DNA for the CDR3: TGTGCCAGCAGCCTATTCCTAGGAGAGCAGTACTTC. Encoded protein: CASSLFLGEQYF.

This chain links TRBV10-3 with TRBJ2-1; 11 positions agree with TRBD2. CDR3 length: 16 residues. Germline assignment: CDR1 ENHRY and CDR2 SYGVKD. Unmatched junction bases numbered 6, after V lost 8 bases and J lost 0 bases. The CDR3 region has the DNA TGTGCCATCTCCGGGACTAGCGGAAGCTCCTACAATGAGCAGTTCTTC. Protein sequence: CAISGTSGSSYNEQFF.

The chain combines TRBV3-1 (or the pseudogene TRBV3-2) with TRBJ2-7; D is perhaps TRBD1 (5 bases). This CDR3 spans 15 amino acids. Trimming shortened V by 3 bases and J by 1 base, and 13 bases separated the two germline ends. Germline values: CDR1 LGHDT, CDR2 YNNKEL (reference sequence). The CDR3 loop reads CASSQSLTESYEQYF. The CDR3 nucleotides are TGTGCCAGCAGCCAGTCCCTGACAGAGTCCTACGAGCAGTACTTC.

This CDR3 reads CAYPGGQETQYF. CDR3 bases: TGTGCGTACCCGGGAGGCCAAGAGACCCAGTACTTC. V and J are TRBV12-3 or TRBV12-4 and TRBJ2-5; 7 bases map to TRBD2. The CDR3 sequence is 12 residues long.

The V gene is TRBV6-5, the J gene TRBJ2-7, with 7 bases aligning to TRBD2. The CDR3 is 14 residues long. Germline values: CDR1 MNHEY, CDR2 SVGAGI. The ends lost 1 base at V and 2 bases at J; junction bases unmatched: 2. The CDR3 DNA reads TGTGCCAGCAGTTACTGGGAGGGAGCCTACGAGCAGTACTTC. It translates to CASSYWEGAYEQYF.

J is TRBJ2-2 and V is TRBV28; 9 nucleotides agree with TRBD2. V lost 1 base to trimming and J lost 7 bases; unmatched junction nucleotides: 4. The CDR3 runs to 15 residues. The germline CDR1 and CDR2 sequences are MDHEN and SYDVKM. Written as DNA, the CDR3 is TGTGCCAGCAGTTTATTGACTAGCGGTAGCGGGGAGCTGTTTTTT. This translates into CASSLLTSGSGELFF.

The rearrangement links TRBV27 to TRBJ1-5; 9 bases align to TRBD1. Looked up from germline, CDR1 is MNHEY and CDR2 is SMNVEV (reference sequence). Trimming cost V 8 bases and J 2 bases; bases outside gene matches: 7. There are 15 residues in the CDR3. CDR3 residues: CASSTDRGGNQPQHF. The CDR3 coding sequence is TGTGCCAGCTCCACGGACAGGGGAGGCAATCAGCCCCAGCATTTT.

The chain employs TRBV29-1 and TRBJ1-5; 8 bases agree with TRBD1. This CDR3 is built from 12 residues. The trim removed 4 bases at V and 7 bases at J, leaving 3 bases unmatched. Germline CDR1 and CDR2: SQVTM and ANQGSEA. CDR3 protein: CSVGTGTQPQHF. The CDR3 nucleotides are TGCAGCGTTGGGACAGGGACGCAGCCCCAGCATTTT.

The chain combines TRBV7-8 with TRBJ1-5; D is unclear. Germline values: CDR1 SGHVS, CDR2 FQNEAQ. Trimming removed 5 bases at V and 5 bases at J, with 7 bases between. This CDR3 has 12 amino acids. CDR3 coding DNA: TGTGCCAGCAGCCTCGGGGATCAGCCCCAGCATTTT. This gives the protein CASSLGDQPQHF.